This entry concerns a single TCR beta chain. The antigen remains unidentified. This sample was taken from a study of identical twins. All donors comprised healthy Caucasians. TCRdb analysed the 5' RACE reads with MiXCR anew, one entry per CDR3 protein. The table has about 390,000 distinct CDR3 sequences, 7% to 9.5% seen once. Study-wide results and caveats: Memory repertoires showed no such pattern, whereas abundant cord blood beta clonotypes carried fewer insertions. Findings depended on cross-sectional statistics rather than tracking the same donors. Sharing of beta out-of-frame sequences by twins showed a weaker excess.

Germline V gene sequence: CDR1 LNHNV, CDR2 YYDKDF (reference sequence). The CDR3 runs 18 residues. Trimming took off 4 bases at V and 0 bases at J, with 18 bases between the two ends. This rearrangement joins TRBV15 to TRBJ2-2; D is perhaps TRBD2 (6 bases). Sequencing was done on a sample of naive T cells sorted from blood. This receptor was obtained from a woman between 45 and 65 years old in good health. The CDR3 DNA reads as TGTGCCACCAGCAAGACCGGGACTTTGACTACGAACACCGGGGAGCTGTTTTTT. It encodes CATSKTGTLTTNTGELFF.